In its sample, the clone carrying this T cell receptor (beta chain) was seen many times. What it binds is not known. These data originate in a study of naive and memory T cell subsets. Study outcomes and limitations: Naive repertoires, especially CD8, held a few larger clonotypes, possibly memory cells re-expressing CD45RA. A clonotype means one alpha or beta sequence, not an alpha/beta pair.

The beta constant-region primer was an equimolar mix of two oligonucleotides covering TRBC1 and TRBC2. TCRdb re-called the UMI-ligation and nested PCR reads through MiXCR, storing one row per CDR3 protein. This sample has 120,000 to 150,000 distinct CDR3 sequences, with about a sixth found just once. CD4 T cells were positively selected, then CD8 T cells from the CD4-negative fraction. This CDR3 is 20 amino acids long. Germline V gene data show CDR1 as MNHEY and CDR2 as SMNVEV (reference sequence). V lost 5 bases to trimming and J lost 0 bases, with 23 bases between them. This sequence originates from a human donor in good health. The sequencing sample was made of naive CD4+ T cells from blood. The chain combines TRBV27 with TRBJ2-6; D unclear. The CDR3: CASSGNWGQATHSGANVLTF. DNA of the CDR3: TGTGCCAGCAGTGGGAACTGGGGTCAGGCGACACACTCTGGGGCCAACGTCCTGACTTTC.